These 23 T cell receptor beta chains came from one sample sequenced in a study of post-analysis software for immune sequencing data (dated by TCRdb to between 2014 and 2017). These receptors are not linked to any known antigen. Libraries came from PCR. Sequencing took place on an Illumina HiSeq 2500. To reduce PCR and sequencing biases, unique molecular identifiers were built into the TCR beta cDNA libraries. TCRdb itself trimmed the public reads at Q25 with fastp, ran MiXCR and retained productive beta chains. A single entry per CDR3 protein holds the most common genes and DNA from its merged rows. This sample lists roughly 540,000 distinct CDR3 sequences; under 40% were detected once. Approximately 5.4% of the sample comes from the top ten. Overall study outcomes, separate from this receptor: Roughly 5 TRBV segments, including TRBV5-6, TRBV5-1 and TRBV20-1, were significantly more frequent in patients than controls.

What was sequenced was blood. All receptors derive from a girl aged 2-17 years with multiple sclerosis.

This sequence joins TRBV4-1 and TRBJ2-3, with TRBD2 matching 10 bases. This CDR3 is 17 amino acids long. Per germline, CDR1 MGHRA and CDR2 YSYEKL. Unmatched junction bases numbered 11, after V lost 2 bases and J lost 6 bases. The CDR3 protein is CASSQSTSGDSADTQYF. CDR3 nucleotides: TGCGCCAGCAGCCAATCAACTAGCGGGGATTCCGCGGATACGCAGTATTTT.

There are a few counts of this clonotype. The chain uses TRBV6-1 and TRBJ2-5, with D uncertain. CDR3 size: 11 residues. V lost 6 bases and J 7 bases, leaving 9 bases between the germline ends. The V gene's germline CDR1 is MNHNS and CDR2 SASEGT. CDR3 protein: CASRSMLTQYF. Here the CDR3 DNA reads TGTGCCAGCAGGTCGATGTTGACCCAGTACTTC.

The V gene is TRBV7-9, the J gene TRBJ2-1, with D perhaps matching TRBD1 or TRBD2 (5 bases each). The germline V and J ends were trimmed by 5 bases and 2 bases, with 10 bases remaining between them. The germline V gene encodes CDR1 SEHNR and CDR2 FQNEAQ (reference sequence). The length of the CDR3 is 14 residues. The CDR3 coding sequence is TGTGCCAGCAGCCGGGACCACGCCTACAATGAGCAGTTCTTC. As protein: CASSRDHAYNEQFF.

This clonotype has a handful of counts. The chain is built from TRBV12-3 or TRBV12-4 and TRBJ2-3; no reliable D call. This CDR3 spans 14 amino acids. The germline V and J ends were trimmed by 3 bases and 5 bases, with 12 bases remaining between them. The CDR3 sequence is CASSFYKGLDTQYF. The CDR3 nucleotides read TGTGCCAGCAGTTTTTATAAGGGATTAGATACGCAGTATTTT.

This clonotype was observed at least ten times. J is TRBJ2-7 and V is TRBV5-1; perhaps TRBD1 as D (6 bases). With 0 bases removed from V and 4 bases from J, the gap between germline ends came to 11 bases. The CDR3 runs to 14 residues. CDR1 and CDR2 from the germline V gene are SGHRS and YFSETQ. The CDR3 DNA follows: TGCGCCAGCAGCTTGGGGCAGGGGAATTACGAGCAGTACTTC. Its protein product is CASSLGQGNYEQYF.

This clonotype was found a few times. This chain uses TRBV29-1 with TRBJ2-7, with 7 positions matching TRBD2. TRBJ2-5 matches the DNA end more closely, so the J call is doubtful. The CDR3 has 11 amino acids. The germline gives CDR1 SQVTM, CDR2 ANQGSEA. The CDR3 reads CSGGGQETQYF. The CDR3 nucleotides read TGCAGCGGGGGGGGTCAAGAGACCCAGTACTTC.

This clonotype was observed a few times. This rearrangement joins TRBV11-2 to TRBJ2-5; D not certain. The CDR3 is made up of 15 amino acids. Germline CDR1 SGHAT, CDR2 FQNNGV. Deletions cut 6 bases from V and 11 bases from J, with 25 bases between. CDR3 residues: CASSQRLDHYNEQYF. The CDR3 coding sequence is TGTGCCAGCAGTCAAAGATTGGACCACTACAATGAGCAGTACTTC.

The genes are TRBV20-1 and TRBJ2-7; 7 bases map to TRBD1. With V trimmed by 3 bases and J by 3 bases, 2 bases remained unmatched. The CDR3 is 12 amino acids. Germline CDR1 and CDR2: DFQATT and SNEGSKA (reference sequence). In DNA, the CDR3 is TGCAGTGCTAGGACAGGGAGCTACGAGCAGTACTTC. Translated: CSARTGSYEQYF.

The chain combines TRBV5-1 with TRBJ2-5, with D possibly called TRBD1 or TRBD2 (5 bases each). The V gene's germline CDR1 is SGHRS and CDR2 YFSETQ. The length of the CDR3 is 14 residues. V was cut by 4 bases and J by 3 bases, with 13 bases left in between. The CDR3, as DNA: TGCGCCAGCAGCGGGGGACCGTTGAAAGAGACCCAGTACTTC. Protein sequence: CASSGGPLKETQYF.

This chain connects TRBV27 to TRBJ2-1, with D maybe TRBD1 (6 bases). V was clipped by 7 bases and J by 7 bases, with 17 bases between them. CDR3 size: 14 residues. Germline assignment: CDR1 MNHEY and CDR2 SMNVEV (reference sequence). The CDR3 loop is CASTSSLRGNEQFF. CDR3 in DNA: TGTGCCAGCACATCAAGTTTGAGGGGGAATGAGCAGTTCTTC.

This chain connects TRBV5-1 to TRBJ1-1; perhaps TRBD1 as D (6 bases). Per germline, CDR1 SGHRS and CDR2 YFSETQ. The CDR3 is 14 amino acids. Trimming shortened V by 3 bases and J by 4 bases, and 13 bases separated the two germline ends. DNA of the CDR3: TGCGCCAGCAGCTGGACAGCCTCGGGCACTGAAGCTTTCTTT. It codes for CASSWTASGTEAFF.

V is TRBV29-1 and J is TRBJ1-4, with TRBD1 identical over 8 bases. With 4 bases clipped from V and 8 bases from J, the junction kept 6 bases outside the gene matches. The CDR3 is made up of 13 amino acids. Germline V CDR1 and CDR2: SQVTM, ANQGSEA. CDR3 DNA: TGCAGCGTTGGTCAGGGGGCGCAGGAAAAACTGTTTTTT. This translates into CSVGQGAQEKLFF.

The gene calls are TRBV9 and TRBJ1-2; no clear D. The V end lost 0 bases, the J end lost 8 bases, and 5 bases lay between the germline ends. The CDR3 consists of 11 residues. Germline V CDR1 and CDR2: SGDLS, YYNGEE. CDR3 bases: TGTGCCAGCAGCGTAGCTGGGGGCTACACCTTC. Protein product: CASSVAGGYTF.

V usage is TRBV27 and J usage is TRBJ2-5; no definite D call. The closer fit of TRBJ2-7 to the DNA end suggests the J call may be wrong. Looked up from germline, CDR1 is MNHEY and CDR2 is SMNVEV (reference sequence). The CDR3 runs 13 residues. The CDR3 loop reads CASSFTASYEQYF. The CDR3 DNA reads as TGTGCCAGCAGTTTTACAGCCTCCTACGAGCAGTACTTC.

V and J are TRBV5-1 and TRBJ2-1, with D tentatively TRBD2 (5 bases). Germline V CDR1 and CDR2: SGHRS, YFSETQ. The CDR3 loop spans 14 amino acids. Trimming took off 2 bases at V and 5 bases at J, with 11 bases between the two ends. CDR3 coding DNA: TGCGCCAGCAGCTTAGTAATGAGGGACAATGAGCAGTTCTTC. It is translated as CASSLVMRDNEQFF.

The genes are TRBV20-1 and TRBJ2-1, with TRBD2 matching 8 bases. The ends lost 2 bases at V and 3 bases at J; junction bases unmatched: 9. This CDR3 has 16 residues. The germline V gene has CDR1 DFQATT and CDR2 SNEGSKA (reference sequence). This CDR3 reads CSARSGRGAFYNEQFF. DNA for the CDR3: TGCAGTGCTAGATCCGGGCGGGGGGCATTCTACAATGAGCAGTTCTTC.

The V gene is TRBV29-1, the J gene TRBJ1-1, with a weak D call TRBD1 (5 bases). Germline V gives CDR1 SQVTM, CDR2 ANQGSEA. The CDR3 is 13 amino acids. Trimming removed 6 bases from V and 0 bases from J, with 11 bases in between. In DNA form, the CDR3 reads TGCAGCGTAAGACAGAGAATGAACACTGAAGCTTTCTTT. Translation: CSVRQRMNTEAFF.

The chain employs TRBV5-1 and TRBJ2-3, with TRBD2 identical over 12 bases. This CDR3 is 17 amino acids long. Germline lookup yields CDR1 SGHRS and CDR2 YFSETQ. The V gene end was trimmed by 2 bases and the J gene end by 0 bases; junction bases not matched to a gene: 4. CDR3 in amino acids: CASSFWTSGVSTDTQYF. The CDR3 DNA reads as TGCGCCAGCAGCTTTTGGACTAGCGGGGTGAGCACAGATACGCAGTATTTT.

The V call is TRBV20-1, the J call TRBJ2-5; D possibly corresponds to TRBD2 (6 bases). V was clipped by 0 bases and J by 4 bases, with 12 bases between them. This CDR3 contains 14 residues. Germline V lookup: CDR1 DFQATT, CDR2 SNEGSKA (reference sequence). The CDR3 DNA reads TGCAGTGCTAGAGATCGGGGGTCGACAGAGACCCAGTACTTC. Translating gives CSARDRGSTETQYF.

The V and J genes are TRBV3-1 and TRBJ1-1; 7 positions agree with TRBD1. CDR1 and CDR2 (germline): LGHDT, YNNKEL (reference sequence). This CDR3 has 14 residues. The J segment lost 13 bases and the V segment lost 4 bases, leaving 15 bases of the junction unmatched. The CDR3 is CASSLPGLGQSIFF. For the CDR3, the DNA is TGTGCCAGCAGCCTCCCAGGTCTGGGACAGAGTATTTTCTTT.

The sample holds a few counts of this clonotype. The genes are TRBV7-3 and TRBJ2-1; D perhaps matches TRBD2 (6 bases). The CDR3 is made up of 14 amino acids. V was pared by 6 bases and J by 3 bases, with 12 bases between. Per the germline V gene, CDR1 is SGHTA and CDR2 is FQGTGA. The CDR3 nucleotides are TGTGCCAGCAGGGCGGCGGGGCTCTACAATGAGCAGTTCTTC. Translating gives CASRAAGLYNEQFF.

The V and J genes are TRBV7-3 and TRBJ2-1; tentative D call: TRBD2 (6 bases). The CDR3 runs 17 residues. Germline CDR1 is SGHTA and CDR2 is FQGTGA. V was pared by 2 bases and J by 4 bases, with 18 bases between. The DNA of the CDR3 is TGTGCCAGCAGCTTACCCCCCGGGGGTGGGGGATACAATGAGCAGTTCTTC. Translated: CASSLPPGGGGYNEQFF. Full variable domain (remainder filled in from reference TRBV7-3 and TRBJ2-1): GAGVSQTPSNKVTEKGKYVELRCDPISGHTALYWYRQSLGQGPEFLIYFQGTGAADDSGLPNDRFFAVRPEGSVSTLKIQRTERGDSAVYLCASSLPPGGGGYNEQFFGPGTRLTVL.

This rearrangement joins TRBV6-4 to TRBJ2-1; TRBD2 matches 9 bases. CDR1 and CDR2 (germline): MRHNA, SNTAGT. The V and J ends lost 7 bases and 7 bases, in that order; junction bases with no gene match: 14. The CDR3 loop spans 16 amino acids. The CDR3 DNA sequence: TGTGCCAGCACTCCCAAGGCGGGGGGGCAGGAAAATGAGCAGTTCTTC. It is translated as CASTPKAGGQENEQFF.